The clone carrying this T cell receptor (beta chain) was observed a few times. The source of the sample is a study of control samples from healthy donors and cancer patients. The CDR3 is made up of 16 amino acids. V trimming: 3 bases; J trimming: 5 bases; junction bases outside the gene matches: 8. Germline CDR1 and CDR2: DFQATT and SNEGSKA (reference sequence). Profiling relied on immunoSEQ multiplex PCR, and the TCRdb table lists in-frame clones only, not all of them. Of 150,000 or so clones listed, 70% to 90% are singletons. This sequence was found in a woman in her twenties or thirties in good health. The chain couples TRBV20-1 to TRBJ2-3, with 13 bases identical to TRBD2. Sequencing input: blood. This chain's CDR3 is CSASDSRLAGGDTQYF. The CDR3 nucleotides read TGCAGTGCTAGTGACTCCCGACTAGCGGGAGGAGATACGCAGTATTTT.